This TCR beta chain was recorded in a study of CD8 T cells in Susac syndrome. Study findings and constraints: Within Susac syndrome CD4+ T cell repertoires, clonal expansion was not evident.

Turning to this clonotype: Its antigen is as yet unknown.

RNA in amounts of roughly 0.5 to 1 ug was reverse transcribed with random hexamers. Amplification of TCR beta CDR3 by immunoSEQ multiplex PCR spanned 54 Vbeta and 13 Jbeta. TCRdb independently ran MiXCR on the immunoSEQ multiplex PCR reads; one entry per CDR3 protein. The table records 110,000 to 150,000 distinct CDR3 sequences, under 97% of them present only once. This CDR3 comprises 13 residues. Germline V CDR1 and CDR2: SGHRS, YFSETQ. The V end was cut by 9 bases, the J end by 6 bases, with 18 bases between. The specimen sequenced was CD4+ T cells from PBMCs. The TCR originated in a human donor with Susac syndrome. V usage is TRBV5-1 and J usage is TRBJ1-2; D is possibly TRBD1 (5 bases). CDR3 loop: CATAEGEFDGYTF. For the CDR3, the DNA is TGCGCCACCGCCGAAGGGGAGTTCGATGGCTACACCTTC.